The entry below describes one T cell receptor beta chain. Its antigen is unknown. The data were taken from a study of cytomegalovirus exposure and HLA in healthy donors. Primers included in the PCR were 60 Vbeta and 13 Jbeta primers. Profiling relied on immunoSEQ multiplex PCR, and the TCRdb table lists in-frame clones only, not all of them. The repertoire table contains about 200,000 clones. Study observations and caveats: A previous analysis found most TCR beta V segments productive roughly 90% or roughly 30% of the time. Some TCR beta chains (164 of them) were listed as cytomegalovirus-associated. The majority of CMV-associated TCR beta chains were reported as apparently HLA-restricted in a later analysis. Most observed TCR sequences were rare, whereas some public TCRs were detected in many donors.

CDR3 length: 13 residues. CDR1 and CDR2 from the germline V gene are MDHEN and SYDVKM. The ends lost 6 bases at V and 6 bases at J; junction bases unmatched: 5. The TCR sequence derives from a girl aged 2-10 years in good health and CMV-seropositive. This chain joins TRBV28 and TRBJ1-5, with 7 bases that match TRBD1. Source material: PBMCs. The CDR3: CASSPQGRQPQHF. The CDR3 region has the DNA TGTGCCAGCAGCCCACAGGGGCGTCAGCCCCAGCATTTT.